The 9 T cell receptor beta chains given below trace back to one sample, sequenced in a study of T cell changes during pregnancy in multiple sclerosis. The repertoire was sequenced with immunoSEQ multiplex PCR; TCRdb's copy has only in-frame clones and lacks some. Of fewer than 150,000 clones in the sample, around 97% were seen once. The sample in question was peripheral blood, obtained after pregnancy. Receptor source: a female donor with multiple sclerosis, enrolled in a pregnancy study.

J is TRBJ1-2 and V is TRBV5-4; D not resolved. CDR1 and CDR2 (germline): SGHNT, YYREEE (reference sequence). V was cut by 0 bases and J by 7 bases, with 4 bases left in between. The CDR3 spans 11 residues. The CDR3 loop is CASSLDRGYTF. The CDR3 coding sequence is TGTGCCAGCAGCTTGGATCGTGGCTACACCTTC. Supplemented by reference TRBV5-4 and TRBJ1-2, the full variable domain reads ETGVTQSPTHLIKTRGQQVTLRCSSQSGHNTVSWYQQALGQGPQFIFQYYREEENGRGNFPPRFSGLQFPNYSSELNVNALELDDSALYLCASSLDRGYTFGSGTRLTVV.

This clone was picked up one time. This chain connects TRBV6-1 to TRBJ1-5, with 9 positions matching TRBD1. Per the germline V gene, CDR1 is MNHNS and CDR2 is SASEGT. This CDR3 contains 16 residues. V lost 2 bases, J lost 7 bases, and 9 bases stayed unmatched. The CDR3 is CASSEFGTGRRQPQHF. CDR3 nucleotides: TGTGCCAGCAGTGAATTTGGGACAGGGAGGCGACAGCCCCAGCATTTT.

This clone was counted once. CDR3 DNA sequence: TGTGCCAGCAGCAAAGAGGTTCTGACAGGGGGCGACACAGATACGCAGTATTTT. Protein product: CASSKEVLTGGDTDTQYF. J is TRBJ2-3 and V is TRBV21-1; the D call of TRBD1 is as the table states it, not checked on the DNA. TRBV21-1 is a pseudogene segment. This CDR3 is 18 amino acids long.

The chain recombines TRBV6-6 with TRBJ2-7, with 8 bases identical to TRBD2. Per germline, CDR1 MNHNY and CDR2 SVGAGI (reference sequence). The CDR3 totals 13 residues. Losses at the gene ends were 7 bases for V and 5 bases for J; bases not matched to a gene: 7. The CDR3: CASTTGGGHEQYF. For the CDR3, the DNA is TGTGCCAGCACCACAGGCGGGGGGCACGAGCAGTACTTC.

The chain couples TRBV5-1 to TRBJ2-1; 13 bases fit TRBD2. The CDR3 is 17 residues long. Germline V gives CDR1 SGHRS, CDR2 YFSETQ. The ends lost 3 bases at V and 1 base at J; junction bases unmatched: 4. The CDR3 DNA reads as TGCGCCAGCAGCTCGGGACTAGCGGGACCATCCTACAATGAGCAGTTCTTC. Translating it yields CASSSGLAGPSYNEQFF.

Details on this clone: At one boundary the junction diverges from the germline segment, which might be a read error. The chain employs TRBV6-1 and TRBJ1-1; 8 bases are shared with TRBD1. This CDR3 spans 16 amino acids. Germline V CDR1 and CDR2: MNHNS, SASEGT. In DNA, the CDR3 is TGTGCCAGCAGCGAAGCCGGGTGGACAGGGCGGACTGAAGCTTTCTTT. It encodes CASSEAGWTGRTEAFF.

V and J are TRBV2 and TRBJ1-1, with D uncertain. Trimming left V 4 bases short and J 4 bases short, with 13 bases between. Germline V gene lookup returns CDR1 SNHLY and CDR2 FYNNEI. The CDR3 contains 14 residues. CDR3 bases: TGTGCCAGCAGTGGCCGGGCGGGTATCACTGAAGCTTTCTTT. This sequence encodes CASSGRAGITEAFF.

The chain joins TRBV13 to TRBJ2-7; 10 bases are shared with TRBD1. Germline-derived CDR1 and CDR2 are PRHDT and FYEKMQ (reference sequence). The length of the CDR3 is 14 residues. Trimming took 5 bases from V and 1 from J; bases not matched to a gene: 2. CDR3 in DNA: TGTGCCAGCAGCAGGACAGGGGGGTCCTACGAGCAGTACTTC. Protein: CASSRTGGSYEQYF.

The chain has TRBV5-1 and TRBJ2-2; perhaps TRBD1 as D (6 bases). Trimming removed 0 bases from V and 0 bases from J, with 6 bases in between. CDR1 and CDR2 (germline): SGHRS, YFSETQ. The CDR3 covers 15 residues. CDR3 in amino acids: CASSLDRANTGELFF. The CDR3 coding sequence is TGCGCCAGCAGCTTGGACAGGGCGAACACCGGGGAGCTGTTTTTT. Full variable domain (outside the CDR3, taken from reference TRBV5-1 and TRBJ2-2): KAGVTQTPRYLIKTRGQQVTLSCSPISGHRSVSWYQQTPGQGLQFLFEYFSETQRNKGNFPGRFSGRQFSNSRSEMNVSTLELGDSALYLCASSLDRANTGELFFGEGSRLTVL.